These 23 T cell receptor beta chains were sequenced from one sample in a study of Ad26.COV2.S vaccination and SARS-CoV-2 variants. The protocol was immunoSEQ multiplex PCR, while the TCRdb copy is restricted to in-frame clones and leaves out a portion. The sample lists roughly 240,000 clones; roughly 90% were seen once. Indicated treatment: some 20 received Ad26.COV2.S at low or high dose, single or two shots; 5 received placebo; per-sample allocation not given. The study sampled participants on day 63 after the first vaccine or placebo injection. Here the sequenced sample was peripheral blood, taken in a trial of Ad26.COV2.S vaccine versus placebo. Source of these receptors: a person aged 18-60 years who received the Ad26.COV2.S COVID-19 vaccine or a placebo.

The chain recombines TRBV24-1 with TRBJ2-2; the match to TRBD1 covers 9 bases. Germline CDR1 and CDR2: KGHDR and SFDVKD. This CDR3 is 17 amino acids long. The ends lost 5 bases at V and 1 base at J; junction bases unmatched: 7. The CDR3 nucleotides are TGTGCCACCAGTGTTCATCCGGGACAGGGGAACACCGGGGAGCTGTTTTTT. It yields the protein CATSVHPGQGNTGELFF.

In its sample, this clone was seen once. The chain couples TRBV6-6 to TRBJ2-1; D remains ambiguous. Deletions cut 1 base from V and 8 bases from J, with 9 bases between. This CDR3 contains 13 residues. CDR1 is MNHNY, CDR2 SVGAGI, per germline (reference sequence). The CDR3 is CASSYWDRDEQFF. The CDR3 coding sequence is TGTGCCAGCAGTTACTGGGATCGGGATGAGCAGTTCTTC.

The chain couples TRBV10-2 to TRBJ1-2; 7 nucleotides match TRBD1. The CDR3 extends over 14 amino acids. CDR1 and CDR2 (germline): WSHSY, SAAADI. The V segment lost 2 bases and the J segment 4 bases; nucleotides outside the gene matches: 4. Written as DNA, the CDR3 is TGCGCCAGCAGTGAGCCCGGGACAGTCTATGGCTACACCTTC. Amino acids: CASSEPGTVYGYTF.

The CDR3 here is CASRPEGGWDEQFF. CDR3 coding DNA: TGCGCCAGCAGGCCAGAAGGGGGTTGGGATGAGCAGTTCTTC. This rearrangement joins TRBV10-2 to TRBJ2-1, with D possibly TRBD1 on 6 matching bases. The CDR3 has 14 amino acids. V gave up 6 bases and J gave up 8 bases, with 17 bases separating them. Germline CDR1 is WSHSY and CDR2 is SAAADI.

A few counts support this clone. DNA of the CDR3: TGTGCCAGCAGCTCCCGGGGTGTCGGCTTTGTGACTAATGAAAAACTGTTTTTT. Translating it yields CASSSRGVGFVTNEKLFF. V gene TRBV11-2 combines with J gene TRBJ1-4; D gene uncertain. The V end lost 4 bases, the J end lost 2 bases, and 20 bases lay between the germline ends. CDR1 SGHAT and CDR2 FQNNGV come from the germline V gene. CDR3 size: 18 residues.

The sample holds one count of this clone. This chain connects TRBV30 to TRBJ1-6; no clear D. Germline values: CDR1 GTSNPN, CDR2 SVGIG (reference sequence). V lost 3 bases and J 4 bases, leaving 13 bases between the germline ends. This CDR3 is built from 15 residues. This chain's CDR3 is CAWSPDTGYNSPLHF. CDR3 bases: TGTGCCTGGAGCCCTGACACGGGATATAATTCACCCCTCCACTTT.

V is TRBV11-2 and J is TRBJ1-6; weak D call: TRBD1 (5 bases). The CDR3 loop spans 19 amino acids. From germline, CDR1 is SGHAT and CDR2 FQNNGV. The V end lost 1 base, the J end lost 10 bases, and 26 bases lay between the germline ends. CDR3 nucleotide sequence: TGTGCCAGCAGCTTAGTTGGATGGGGCAGGGAGTCTCGAGCCTCACCCCTCCACTTT. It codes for CASSLVGWGRESRASPLHF.

CDR3 sequence: CASSSGQGVGYEQYF. DNA for the CDR3: TGTGCCAGCAGCTCGGGACAGGGGGTAGGTTACGAGCAGTACTTC. This chain joins TRBV5-4 and TRBJ2-7; 11 nucleotides align to TRBD1. V dropped 3 bases and J dropped 4; count of bases not matched to a gene: 6. From germline, CDR1 is SGHNT and CDR2 YYREEE (reference sequence). The CDR3 sequence is 15 residues long.

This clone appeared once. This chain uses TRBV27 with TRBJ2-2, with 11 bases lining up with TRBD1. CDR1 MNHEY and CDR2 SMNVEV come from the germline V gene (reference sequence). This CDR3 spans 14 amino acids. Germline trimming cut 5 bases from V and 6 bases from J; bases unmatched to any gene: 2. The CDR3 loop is CASSRGQGAGELFF. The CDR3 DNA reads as TGTGCCAGCAGTCGGGGACAGGGGGCCGGGGAGCTGTTTTTT.

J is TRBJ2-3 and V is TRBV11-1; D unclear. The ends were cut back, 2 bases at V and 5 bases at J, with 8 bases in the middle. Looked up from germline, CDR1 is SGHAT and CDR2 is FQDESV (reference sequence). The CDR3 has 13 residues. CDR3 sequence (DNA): TGTGCCAGCAGCTTATACAGCGTAGATACGCAGTATTTT. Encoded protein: CASSLYSVDTQYF.

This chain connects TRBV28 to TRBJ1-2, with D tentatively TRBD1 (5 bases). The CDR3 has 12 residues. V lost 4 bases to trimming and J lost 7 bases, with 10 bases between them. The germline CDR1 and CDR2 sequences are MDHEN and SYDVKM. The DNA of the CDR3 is TGTGCCAGCAGTTCCAGGGTCCCTGGCTACACCTTC. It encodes CASSSRVPGYTF.

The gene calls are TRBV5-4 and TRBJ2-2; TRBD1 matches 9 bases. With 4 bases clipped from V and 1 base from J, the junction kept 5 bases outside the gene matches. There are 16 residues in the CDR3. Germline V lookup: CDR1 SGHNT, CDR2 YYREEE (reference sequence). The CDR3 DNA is TGTGCCAGCAGCACCTACAGGGGGCTGAACACCGGGGAGCTGTTTTTT. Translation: CASSTYRGLNTGELFF.

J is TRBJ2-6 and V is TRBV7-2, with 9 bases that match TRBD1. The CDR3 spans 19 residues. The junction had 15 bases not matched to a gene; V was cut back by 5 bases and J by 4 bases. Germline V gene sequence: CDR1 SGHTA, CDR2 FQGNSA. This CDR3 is CASSVNRDRAIEGANVLTF. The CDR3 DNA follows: TGTGCCAGCAGCGTTAACCGGGACAGGGCGATTGAAGGGGCCAACGTCCTGACTTTC.

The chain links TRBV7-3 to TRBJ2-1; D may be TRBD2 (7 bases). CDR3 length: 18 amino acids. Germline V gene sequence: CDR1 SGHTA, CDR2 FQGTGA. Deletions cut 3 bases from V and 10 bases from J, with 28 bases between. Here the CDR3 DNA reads TGTGCCAGCAGCTTGAGAGGGGGACGGAGTACTAGCGCTAAAGAGCAGTTCTTC. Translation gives CASSLRGGRSTSAKEQFF.

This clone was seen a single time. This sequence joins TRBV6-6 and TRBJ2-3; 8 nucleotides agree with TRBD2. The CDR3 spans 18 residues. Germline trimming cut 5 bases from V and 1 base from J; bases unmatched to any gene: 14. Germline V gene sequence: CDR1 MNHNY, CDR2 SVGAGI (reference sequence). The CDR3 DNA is TGTGCCAGCAGTCCTACCAAGTGGCGGGAGGACGGCACAGATACGCAGTATTTT. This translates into CASSPTKWREDGTDTQYF.

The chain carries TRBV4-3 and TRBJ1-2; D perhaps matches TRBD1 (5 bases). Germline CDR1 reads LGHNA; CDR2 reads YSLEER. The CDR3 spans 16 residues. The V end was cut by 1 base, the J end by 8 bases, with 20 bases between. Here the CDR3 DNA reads TGCGCCAGCAGCCAAGGGCTAACCCAGGGAGGGGACGGCTACACCTTC. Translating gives CASSQGLTQGGDGYTF.

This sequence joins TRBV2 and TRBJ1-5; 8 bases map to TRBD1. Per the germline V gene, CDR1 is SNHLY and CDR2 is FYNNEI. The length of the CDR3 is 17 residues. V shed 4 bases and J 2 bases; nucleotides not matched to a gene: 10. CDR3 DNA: TGTGCCAGCAGTGTATCGCCAGGGGGCCGGGGCAATCAGCCCCAGCATTTT. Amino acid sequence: CASSVSPGGRGNQPQHF.

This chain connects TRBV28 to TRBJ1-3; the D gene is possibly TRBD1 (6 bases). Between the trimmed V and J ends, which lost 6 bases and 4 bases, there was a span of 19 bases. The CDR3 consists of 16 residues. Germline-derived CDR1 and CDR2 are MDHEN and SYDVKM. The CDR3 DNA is TGTGCCAGCAGCTCATTTGGGGGGGCGCGCGGAAACACCATATATTTT. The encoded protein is CASSSFGGARGNTIYF.

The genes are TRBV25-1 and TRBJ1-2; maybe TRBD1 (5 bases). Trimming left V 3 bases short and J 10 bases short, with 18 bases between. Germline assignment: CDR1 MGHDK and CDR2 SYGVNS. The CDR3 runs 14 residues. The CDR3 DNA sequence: TGTGCCAGCAGTGAGTTGGGGCAGGGCAGAGTCTACACCTTC. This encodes CASSELGQGRVYTF.

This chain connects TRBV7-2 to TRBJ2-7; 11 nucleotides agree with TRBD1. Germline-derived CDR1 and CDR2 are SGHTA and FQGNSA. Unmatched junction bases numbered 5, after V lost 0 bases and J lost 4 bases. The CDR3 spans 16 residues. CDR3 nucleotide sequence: TGTGCCAGCAGCTTAGCGGGGACAGGGGGGGTTTACGAGCAGTACTTC. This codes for CASSLAGTGGVYEQYF.

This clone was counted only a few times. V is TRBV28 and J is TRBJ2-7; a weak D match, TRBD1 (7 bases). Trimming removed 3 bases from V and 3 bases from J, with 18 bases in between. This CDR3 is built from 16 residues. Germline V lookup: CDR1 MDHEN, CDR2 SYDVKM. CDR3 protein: CASSLELGQTSYEQYF. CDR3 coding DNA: TGTGCCAGCAGTTTGGAGCTGGGACAGACTAGCTACGAGCAGTACTTC.

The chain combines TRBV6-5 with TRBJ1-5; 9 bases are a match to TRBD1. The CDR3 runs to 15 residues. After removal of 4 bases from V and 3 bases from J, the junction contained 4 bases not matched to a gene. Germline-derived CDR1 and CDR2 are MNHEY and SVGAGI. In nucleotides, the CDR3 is TGTGCCAGCAGTTGGGACAGGGAGGTCAATCAGCCCCAGCATTTT. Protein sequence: CASSWDREVNQPQHF.

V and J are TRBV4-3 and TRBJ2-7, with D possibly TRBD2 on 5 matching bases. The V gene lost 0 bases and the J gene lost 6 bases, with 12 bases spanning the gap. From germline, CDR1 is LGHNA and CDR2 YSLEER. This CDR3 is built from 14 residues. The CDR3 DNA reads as TGCGCCAGCAGCCAAGAACTCCGGGCGGGCGAGCAGTACTTC. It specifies CASSQELRAGEQYF.